A single sample is the source of the 32 T cell receptor beta chains below, sequenced in a study of blood T cell repertoires in COVID-19. Sequencing was performed with immunoSEQ multiplex PCR; in TCRdb, only in-frame clones are kept and a portion is missing. The sample lists some 220,000 clones, 84% occurring once. The specimen sequenced was peripheral blood. These receptors came from a man aged 50 or older with active or convalescent COVID-19.

The chain links TRBV11-3 to TRBJ2-1; 7 bases agree with TRBD1. CDR3 length equals 12 residues. The germline CDR1 and CDR2 sequences are SGHNT and YENEEA. Unmatched junction bases numbered 1, after V lost 6 bases and J lost 5 bases. The CDR3: CASRGQNNEQFF. CDR3 bases: TGTGCCAGCAGGGGACAGAACAATGAGCAGTTCTTC.

V is TRBV7-2 and J is TRBJ2-7, with 9 bases that match TRBD2. The CDR3 is 15 residues long. V was pared by 5 bases and J by 3 bases, with 8 bases of the junction left unmatched. Germline-derived CDR1 and CDR2 are SGHTA and FQGNSA. The CDR3 coding sequence is TGTGCCAGCAGCACTACTAGCGGGCCCAACTACGAGCAGTACTTC. Residues: CASSTTSGPNYEQYF.

J is TRBJ1-1 and V is TRBV27, with D possibly being TRBD1 (5 bases). With 3 bases removed from V and 0 bases from J, the gap between germline ends came to 11 bases. This CDR3 is built from 15 residues. CDR1 and CDR2 from the germline V gene are MNHEY and SMNVEV (reference sequence). In DNA, the CDR3 is TGTGCCAGCAGTTTGAGGGGAGGACTGAACACTGAAGCTTTCTTT. As protein: CASSLRGGLNTEAFF.

This clone has a handful of counts. The CDR3 is CASSVYRTASMNTEAFF. Here the CDR3 DNA reads TGTGCCAGCAGCGTTTACCGGACAGCTAGTATGAACACTGAAGCTTTCTTT. The gene calls are TRBV7-8 and TRBJ1-1; TRBD1 might be the D (6 bases). Germline CDR1 reads SGHVS; CDR2 reads FQNEAQ. The CDR3 length is 17 residues. Trimming left V 5 bases short and J 0 bases short, with 19 bases between.

The genes are TRBV2 and TRBJ1-2; 8 nucleotides agree with TRBD1. CDR3 length equals 13 residues. In germline, CDR1 is SNHLY, CDR2 FYNNEI. Trimming took 2 bases from V and 6 from J; bases not matched to a gene: 2. CDR3 amino acids: CASSEQGADGYTF. The CDR3 nucleotides are TGTGCCAGCAGTGAACAGGGGGCGGATGGCTACACCTTC. Together with reference TRBV2 and TRBJ1-2, the CDR3 gives the full variable domain: EPEVTQTPSHQVTQMGQEVILRCVPISNHLYFYWYRQILGQKVEFLVSFYNNEISEKSEIFDDQFSVERPDGSNFTLKIRSTKLEDSAMYFCASSEQGADGYTFGSGTRLTVV.

This sequence joins TRBV6-5 and TRBJ1-1; D gene unclear. Germline loops: CDR1 MNHEY, CDR2 SVGAGI. The V and J ends lost 2 bases and 0 bases respectively, with 13 bases between them. This CDR3 has 16 residues. Here the CDR3 reads CASSYPPTEMNTEAFF. In DNA, the CDR3 is TGTGCCAGCAGTTACCCCCCGACGGAGATGAACACTGAAGCTTTCTTT.

The chain couples TRBV7-9 to TRBJ2-2; 8 bases fit TRBD2. Germline assignment: CDR1 SEHNR and CDR2 FQNEAQ (reference sequence). V lost 4 bases and J lost 7; bases outside the gene matches: 11. This CDR3 has 16 amino acids. CDR3 DNA: TGTGCCAGCAGCTATCTCTCCGGGGGGGCGCTCGGGGAGCTGTTTTTT. It translates to CASSYLSGGALGELFF. Based on the CDR3 plus reference TRBV7-9 and TRBJ2-2, the full variable domain is DTGVSQNPRHKITKRGQNVTFRCDPISEHNRLYWYRQTLGQGPEFLTYFQNEAQLEKSRLLSDRFSAERPKGSFSTLEIQRTEQGDSAMYLCASSYLSGGALGELFFGEGSRLTVL.

There are a few counts of this clone. V gene TRBV5-1 combines with J gene TRBJ1-1, with 7 bases lining up with TRBD1. The CDR3 totals 15 residues. Germline CDR1 reads SGHRS; CDR2 reads YFSETQ. The V segment lost 2 bases and the J segment 1 base; nucleotides outside the gene matches: 5. CDR3 region: CASSFGQAGNTEAFF. Here the CDR3 DNA reads TGCGCCAGCAGCTTCGGACAGGCGGGGAACACTGAAGCTTTCTTT.

This clone turned up a few times. This chain connects TRBV5-5 to TRBJ1-6; the match to TRBD1 covers 7 bases. CDR1 is SGHKS and CDR2 is YYEKEE in the germline V gene (reference sequence). The CDR3 has 17 amino acids. J lost 4 bases, V lost 4 bases, and 11 bases had no gene match. Here the CDR3 DNA reads TGTGCCAGCAGCACCCCAAAGGGGGCCCTTTATAATTCACCCCTCCACTTT. Its protein is CASSTPKGALYNSPLHF.

The DNA of the CDR3 is TGTGCCAGCAAAGGGGGGGCTTACAATGAGCAGTTCTTC. Its translation is CASKGGAYNEQFF. The chain employs TRBV27 and TRBJ2-1; D might be TRBD2 (7 bases). CDR1 is MNHEY and CDR2 is SMNVEV in the germline V gene (reference sequence). V shed 7 bases and J shed 4 bases, with 11 bases lying between them. The CDR3 spans 13 residues.

The chain joins TRBV28 to TRBJ1-2; the match to TRBD1 covers 9 bases. Germline trimming cut 9 bases from V and 4 bases from J; bases unmatched to any gene: 6. This CDR3 region has 13 residues. Germline values: CDR1 MDHEN, CDR2 SYDVKM. The CDR3 DNA is TGTGCCAGTCGACAGGGGGGGTTCTATGGCTACACCTTC. Protein: CASRQGGFYGYTF.

The chain recombines TRBV11-1 with TRBJ2-1; 7 bases fit TRBD2. The V gene end was trimmed by 0 bases and the J gene end by 13 bases; junction bases not matched to a gene: 9. Germline CDR1 and CDR2: SGHAT and FQDESV (reference sequence). The CDR3 sequence is 14 residues long. CDR3 loop: CASSLAPTGTKQFF. In nucleotides, the CDR3 is TGTGCCAGCAGCTTAGCCCCGACCGGGACTAAACAGTTCTTC.

V usage is TRBV7-3 and J usage is TRBJ2-3, with 7 positions matching TRBD2. The CDR3 covers 12 residues. V trimming: 5 bases; J trimming: 9 bases; junction bases outside the gene matches: 5. Germline values: CDR1 SGHTA, CDR2 FQGTGA. DNA for the CDR3: TGTGCCAGCAGCGCGCAGCGGGGAACGCAGTATTTT. Its protein product is CASSAQRGTQYF.

DNA for the CDR3: TGTGCCAGCAGCTTAGGGACAGCCTACTATGGCTACACCTTC. Translated: CASSLGTAYYGYTF. This chain connects TRBV5-4 to TRBJ1-2; 7 nucleotides match TRBD1. Losses at the gene ends were 2 bases for V and 3 bases for J; bases not matched to a gene: 4. Germline V CDR1 and CDR2: SGHNT, YYREEE (reference sequence). The CDR3 has 14 amino acids.

V usage is TRBV4-1 and J usage is TRBJ1-2; tentative D call: TRBD1 (6 bases). Between the trimmed V and J ends, which lost 3 bases and 2 bases, there was a span of 13 bases. Germline V gene data show CDR1 as MGHRA and CDR2 as YSYEKL. This CDR3 has 15 amino acids. This CDR3 reads CASSHPAQGNYGYTF. The DNA for the CDR3 is TGCGCCAGCAGCCACCCCGCGCAGGGGAACTATGGCTACACCTTC.

CDR3 residues: CASSYRLAGGTPYEQYF. The DNA of the CDR3 is TGTGCCAGCAGCTATCGACTAGCGGGAGGGACCCCTTACGAGCAGTACTTC. The J gene is TRBJ2-7, the V gene TRBV7-2; 14 bases are shared with TRBD2. J lost 4 bases, V lost 4 bases, and 9 bases had no gene match. CDR1 and CDR2 from the germline V gene are SGHTA and FQGNSA. The CDR3 is 17 amino acids.

The chain links TRBV3-1 (or the pseudogene TRBV3-2) to TRBJ1-3, with 8 bases identical to TRBD1. Germline V lookup: CDR1 LGHDT, CDR2 YNNKEL (reference sequence). J was trimmed by 14 bases and V by 0 bases; bases with no gene match: 6. The CDR3 sequence is 13 residues long. The CDR3: CASSQDSGTGLYF. The CDR3 region has the DNA TGTGCCAGCAGCCAAGATTCCGGGACAGGTCTATATTTT.

The chain is built from TRBV5-1 and TRBJ2-5, with 16 nucleotides matching TRBD2. The length of the CDR3 is 17 residues. The ends lost 4 bases at V and 4 bases at J; junction bases unmatched: 7. Germline V gene sequence: CDR1 SGHRS, CDR2 YFSETQ. CDR3 region: CASSPGLAGGPGETQYF. CDR3 coding DNA: TGCGCCAGCAGCCCGGGACTAGCGGGAGGGCCTGGAGAGACCCAGTACTTC.

The chain recombines TRBV10-1 with TRBJ2-5, with 7 bases that match TRBD2. The V gene's germline CDR1 is WNHNN and CDR2 SYGVQD (reference sequence). This CDR3 is 13 amino acids long. Trimming took 4 bases from V and 2 from J; bases not matched to a gene: 1. The CDR3 protein is CASSGGGQETQYF. The CDR3 nucleotides are TGCGCCAGCAGTGGGGGGGGTCAAGAGACCCAGTACTTC.

V is TRBV4-1 and J is TRBJ2-7; D might be TRBD2 (6 bases). Germline V gives CDR1 MGHRA, CDR2 YSYEKL. V was shortened by 1 base and J by 0 bases, with 13 bases between the two germline ends. The CDR3 is 16 amino acids. The CDR3 sequence: CASSQAGRGDSYEQYF. DNA for the CDR3: TGCGCCAGCAGCCAAGCCGGGCGGGGAGACTCCTACGAGCAGTACTTC.

The genes are TRBV2 and TRBJ1-2; a weak D match, TRBD1 (6 bases). The germline V gene encodes CDR1 SNHLY and CDR2 FYNNEI. CDR3 size: 11 residues. The V and J ends lost 7 bases and 8 bases respectively, with 11 bases between them. CDR3 DNA: TGTGCCAGCACCCAAGGACAGGGCTACACCTTC. Amino acids: CASTQGQGYTF. Filled out from reference TRBV2 and TRBJ1-2, the complete variable domain reads EPEVTQTPSHQVTQMGQEVILRCVPISNHLYFYWYRQILGQKVEFLVSFYNNEISEKSEIFDDQFSVERPDGSNFTLKIRSTKLEDSAMYFCASTQGQGYTFGSGTRLTVV.

This clone was counted only a few times. The chain is built from TRBV7-6 and TRBJ2-2, with 7 positions matching TRBD2. Germline V lookup: CDR1 SGHVS, CDR2 FNYEAQ. Trimming cost V 4 bases and J 6 bases; bases outside gene matches: 8. The CDR3 sequence is 15 residues long. CDR3 residues: CASSYGTRGAGELFF. The CDR3 coding sequence is TGTGCCAGCAGCTATGGGACTCGGGGGGCCGGGGAGCTGTTTTTT.

The chain employs TRBV3-1 (or the pseudogene TRBV3-2) and TRBJ1-5; 12 bases agree with TRBD1. The trim removed 1 base at V and 1 base at J, leaving 8 bases unmatched. This CDR3 spans 19 amino acids. The germline V gene encodes CDR1 LGHDT and CDR2 YNNKEL (reference sequence). The CDR3 reads CASSQGPGTGGGSNQPQHF. The CDR3 DNA reads as TGTGCCAGCAGCCAAGGACCCGGGACAGGGGGCGGGAGCAATCAGCCCCAGCATTTT.

V is TRBV7-9 and J is TRBJ2-2; no reliable D call. The CDR3 runs 12 residues. Germline V gives CDR1 SEHNR, CDR2 FQNEAQ (reference sequence). V was clipped by 5 bases and J by 5 bases, with 6 bases between them. This CDR3 is CASSPLTGELFF. The CDR3 DNA is TGTGCCAGCAGCCCCTTGACCGGGGAGCTGTTTTTT.

The chain is built from TRBV28 and TRBJ1-2, with a weak D call TRBD1 (5 bases). The CDR3 sequence is 15 residues long. Germline CDR1 and CDR2: MDHEN and SYDVKM. V was cut by 5 bases and J by 4 bases, with 17 bases left in between. In DNA form, the CDR3 reads TGTGCCAGCAGTCCCCCCTTCATGGGGGGCTATGGCTACACCTTC. It specifies CASSPPFMGGYGYTF.

DNA of the CDR3: TGTGCCAGCTCATTCGGGACAGGGAACACTGAAGCTTTCTTT. This gives the protein CASSFGTGNTEAFF. The J gene is TRBJ1-1, the V gene TRBV18; the match to TRBD1 covers 8 bases. Per the germline V gene, CDR1 is KGHSH and CDR2 is LQKENI. With 5 bases clipped from V and 1 base from J, the junction kept 3 bases outside the gene matches. The CDR3 loop spans 14 amino acids.

The genes are TRBV5-5 and TRBJ2-2, with a possible D match to TRBD2 (6 bases). This CDR3 is 19 amino acids long. The germline CDR1 and CDR2 sequences are SGHKS and YYEKEE (reference sequence). Trimming took 2 bases from V and 7 from J, leaving 27 bases between them. CDR3 in amino acids: CASSFPSGRPTRGVGELFF. CDR3 in DNA: TGTGCCAGCAGCTTTCCGTCGGGGAGGCCCACCCGCGGAGTCGGGGAGCTGTTTTTT.

V and J are TRBV6-2 or TRBV6-3 and TRBJ2-3; 8 nucleotides agree with TRBD2. V shed 5 bases, J shed 7 bases, and the junction held 11 bases outside the gene matches. Germline V gives CDR1 MNHEY, CDR2 SVGEGT. The CDR3 is made up of 15 amino acids. For the CDR3, the DNA is TGTGCCAGCAGTCCGGGACTAGTGCGACCAAATACGCAGTATTTT. Protein: CASSPGLVRPNTQYF.

V is TRBV28 and J is TRBJ2-7; 8 nucleotides line up with TRBD1. V trimming: 1 base; J trimming: 7 bases; junction bases outside the gene matches: 12. CDR1 is MDHEN, CDR2 SYDVKM, per germline. The CDR3 contains 16 residues. For the CDR3, the DNA is TGTGCCAGCAGTTTATTTAGGGGGCCAGGGGGCGGTGAGCAGTACTTC. It translates to CASSLFRGPGGGEQYF.

This clone was recorded only once. The rearrangement joins TRBV6-6 to TRBJ1-3; 7 nucleotides line up with TRBD1. There are 15 residues in the CDR3. V shed 4 bases, J shed 5 bases, and the junction held 8 bases outside the gene matches. CDR1 MNHNY and CDR2 SVGAGI come from the germline V gene (reference sequence). CDR3 sequence: CASSSHRDRRNTIYF. CDR3 nucleotides: TGTGCCAGCAGTTCCCACCGGGACAGAAGAAACACCATATATTTT.

This sequence joins TRBV20-1 and TRBJ2-6; a weak D match, TRBD1 (5 bases). V was trimmed by 3 bases and J by 0 bases, leaving 12 bases between them. The CDR3 loop spans 16 amino acids. CDR1 and CDR2 from the germline V gene are DFQATT and SNEGSKA (reference sequence). The CDR3 spells CSASRQTFSGANVLTF. CDR3 in DNA: TGCAGTGCTAGTCGACAGACTTTCTCTGGGGCCAACGTCCTGACTTTC.

The chain employs TRBV10-1 and TRBJ2-5; TRBD2 might be the D (5 bases). The CDR3 has 16 residues. Germline V lookup: CDR1 WNHNN, CDR2 SYGVQD (reference sequence). V was trimmed by 3 bases and J by 3 bases, leaving 17 bases between them. CDR3 nucleotides: TGCGCCAGCAGTGAAGCCCCTTGGACTCGGGAAGAGACCCAGTACTTC. Amino acids: CASSEAPWTREETQYF.